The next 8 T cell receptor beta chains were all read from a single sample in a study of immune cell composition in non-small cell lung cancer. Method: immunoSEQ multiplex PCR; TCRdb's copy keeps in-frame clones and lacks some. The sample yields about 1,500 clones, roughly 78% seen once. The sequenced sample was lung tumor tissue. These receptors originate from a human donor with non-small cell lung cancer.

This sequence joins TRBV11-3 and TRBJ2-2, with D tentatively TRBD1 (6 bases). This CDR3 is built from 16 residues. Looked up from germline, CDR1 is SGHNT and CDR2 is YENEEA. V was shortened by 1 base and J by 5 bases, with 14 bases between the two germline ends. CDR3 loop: CASSLVTGIETGELFF. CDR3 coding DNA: TGTGCCAGCAGCTTAGTTACAGGGATAGAAACCGGGGAGCTGTTTTTT.

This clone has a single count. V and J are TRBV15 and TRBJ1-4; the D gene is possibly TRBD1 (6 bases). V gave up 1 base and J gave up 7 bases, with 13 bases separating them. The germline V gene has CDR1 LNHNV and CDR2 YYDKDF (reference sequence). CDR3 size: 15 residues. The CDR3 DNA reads TGTGCCACCAGCAGAGTTGCGGGGGCCCCTGAAAAACTGTTTTTT. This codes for CATSRVAGAPEKLFF.

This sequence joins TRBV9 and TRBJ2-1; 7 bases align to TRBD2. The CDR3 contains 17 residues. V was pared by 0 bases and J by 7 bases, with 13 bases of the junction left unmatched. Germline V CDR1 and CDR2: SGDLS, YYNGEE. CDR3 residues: CASSVAVGLAVRNEQFF. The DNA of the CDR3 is TGTGCCAGCAGCGTAGCAGTAGGGCTAGCGGTCAGGAATGAGCAGTTCTTC.

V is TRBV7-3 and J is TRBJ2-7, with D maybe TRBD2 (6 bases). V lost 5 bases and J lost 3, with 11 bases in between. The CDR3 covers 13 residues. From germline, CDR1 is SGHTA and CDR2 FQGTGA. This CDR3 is CASSEGLGYEQYF. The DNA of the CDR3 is TGTGCCAGCAGCGAGGGACTGGGCTACGAGCAGTACTTC. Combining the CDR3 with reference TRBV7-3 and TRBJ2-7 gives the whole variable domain GAGVSQTPSNKVTEKGKYVELRCDPISGHTALYWYRQSLGQGPEFLIYFQGTGAADDSGLPNDRFFAVRPEGSVSTLKIQRTERGDSAVYLCASSEGLGYEQYFGPGTRLTVT.

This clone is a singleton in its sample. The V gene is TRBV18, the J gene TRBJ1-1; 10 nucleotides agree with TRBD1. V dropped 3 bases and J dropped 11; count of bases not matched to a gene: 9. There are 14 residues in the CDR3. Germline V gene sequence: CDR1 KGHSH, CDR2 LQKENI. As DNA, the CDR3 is TGTGCCAGCTCACCTGAGGGACAGGGGTCTTCGGCTTTCTTT. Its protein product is CASSPEGQGSSAFF.

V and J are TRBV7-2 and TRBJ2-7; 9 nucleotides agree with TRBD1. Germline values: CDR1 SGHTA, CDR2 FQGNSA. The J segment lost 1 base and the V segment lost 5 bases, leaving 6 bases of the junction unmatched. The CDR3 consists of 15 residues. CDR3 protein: CASSPDGQGSYEQYF. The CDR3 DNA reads TGTGCCAGCAGCCCCGACGGACAGGGGTCCTACGAGCAGTACTTC.

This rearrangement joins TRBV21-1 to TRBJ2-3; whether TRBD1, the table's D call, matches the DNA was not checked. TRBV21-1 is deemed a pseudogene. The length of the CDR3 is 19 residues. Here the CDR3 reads CASSPPSPGQGFSTDTQYF. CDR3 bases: TGTGCCAGCAGCCCCCCCTCCCCCGGACAGGGGTTTAGCACAGATACGCAGTATTTT.

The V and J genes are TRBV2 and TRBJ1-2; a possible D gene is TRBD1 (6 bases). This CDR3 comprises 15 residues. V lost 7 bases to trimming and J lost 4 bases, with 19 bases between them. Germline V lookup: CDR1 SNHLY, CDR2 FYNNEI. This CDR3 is CASNPEGGAIYGYTF. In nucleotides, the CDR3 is TGTGCCAGCAACCCCGAGGGGGGGGCTATCTATGGCTACACCTTC.